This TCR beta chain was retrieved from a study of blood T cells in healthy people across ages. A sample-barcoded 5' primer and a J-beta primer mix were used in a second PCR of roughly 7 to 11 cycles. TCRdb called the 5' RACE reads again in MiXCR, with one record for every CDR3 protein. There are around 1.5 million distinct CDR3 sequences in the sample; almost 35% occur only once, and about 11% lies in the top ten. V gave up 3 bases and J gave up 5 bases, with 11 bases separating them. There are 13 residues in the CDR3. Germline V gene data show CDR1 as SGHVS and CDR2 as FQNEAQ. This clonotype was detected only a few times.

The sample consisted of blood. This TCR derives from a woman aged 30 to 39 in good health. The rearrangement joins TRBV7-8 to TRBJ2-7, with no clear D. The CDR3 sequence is CASSFQIRDEQYF. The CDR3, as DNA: TGTGCCAGCAGCTTCCAGATTCGGGACGAGCAGTACTTC.